This TCR beta chain was recovered during a study of CD8 T cells in ankylosing spondylitis. Study-level results: According to the report, clones linked to the disease were significantly enriched in matched synovial fluid samples taken from ankylosing spondylitis patients. As for the disease-linked clones, they showed a CD8+ phenotype and occurred at relatively low frequencies in peripheral blood. One TCR beta motif, made up of roughly 8 highly homologous variants, appeared characteristic of ankylosing spondylitis blood.

A quantitative 5'-RACE method, one with molecular barcodes, was used to make TCR beta libraries. TCRdb reprocessed the 5' RACE reads via MiXCR and lists one record per CDR3 protein. The sample yields about 170,000 distinct CDR3 sequences, about 16% seen once. This clonotype was picked up many times. Its antigen is still unknown. Sample: blood, either unsorted or a sorted T cell fraction (not recorded which). This clonotype was sampled from a male donor with ankylosing spondylitis or in good health (not recorded which).

The CDR3: CASDTGDRSITEAFF. Here the CDR3 DNA reads TGTGCCAGCGACACAGGGGACCGGAGTATCACTGAAGCTTTCTTT. This chain joins TRBV2 and TRBJ1-1; 7 positions agree with TRBD1. Germline V gene lookup returns CDR1 SNHLY and CDR2 FYNNEI. V lost 8 bases and J lost 4; bases outside the gene matches: 13. CDR3 size: 15 residues.